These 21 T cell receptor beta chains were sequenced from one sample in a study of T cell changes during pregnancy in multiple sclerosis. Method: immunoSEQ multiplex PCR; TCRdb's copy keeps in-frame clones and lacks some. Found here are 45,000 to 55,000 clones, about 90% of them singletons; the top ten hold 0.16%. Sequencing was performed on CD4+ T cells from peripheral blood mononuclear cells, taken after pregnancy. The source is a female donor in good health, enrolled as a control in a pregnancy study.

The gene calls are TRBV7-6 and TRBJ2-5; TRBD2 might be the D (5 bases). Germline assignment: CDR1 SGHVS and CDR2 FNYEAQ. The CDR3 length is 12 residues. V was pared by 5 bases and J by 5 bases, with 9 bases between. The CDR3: CASSQLGETQYF. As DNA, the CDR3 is TGTGCCAGCAGCCAACTAGGGGAGACCCAGTACTTC.

Here the CDR3 reads CASSPYDTPTGANVLTF. The CDR3 DNA reads TGTGCCAGCTCACCATACGACACTCCTACTGGGGCCAACGTCCTGACTTTC. The chain uses TRBV18 and TRBJ2-6; D is unclear. The CDR3 has 17 residues. V shed 2 bases and J shed 2 bases, with 13 bases lying between them. Per the germline V gene, CDR1 is KGHSH and CDR2 is LQKENI.

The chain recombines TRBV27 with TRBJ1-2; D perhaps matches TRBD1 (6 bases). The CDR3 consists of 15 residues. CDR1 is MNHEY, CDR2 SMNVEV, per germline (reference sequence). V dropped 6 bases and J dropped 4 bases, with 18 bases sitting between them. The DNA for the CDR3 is TGTGCCAGCAGGAACTCACAGGGAGTCCTCTATGGCTACACCTTC. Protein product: CASRNSQGVLYGYTF.

The CDR3 DNA reads as TGTGCCAGCAGCTTGGGACAGGGGGCAACGGGGGAGACCCAGTACTTC. Its translation: CASSLGQGATGETQYF. V and J are TRBV11-1 and TRBJ2-5, with 12 bases fitting TRBD1. There are 16 residues in the CDR3. J lost 5 bases, V lost 3 bases, and 7 bases had no gene match. The germline V gene encodes CDR1 SGHAT and CDR2 FQDESV (reference sequence).

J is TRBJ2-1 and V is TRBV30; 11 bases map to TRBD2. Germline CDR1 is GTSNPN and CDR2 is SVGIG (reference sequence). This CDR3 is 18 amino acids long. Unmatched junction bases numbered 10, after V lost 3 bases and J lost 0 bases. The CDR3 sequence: CAWSWLAGGGSSYNEQFF. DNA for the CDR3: TGTGCCTGGAGCTGGCTAGCGGGGGGCGGAAGCTCCTACAATGAGCAGTTCTTC.

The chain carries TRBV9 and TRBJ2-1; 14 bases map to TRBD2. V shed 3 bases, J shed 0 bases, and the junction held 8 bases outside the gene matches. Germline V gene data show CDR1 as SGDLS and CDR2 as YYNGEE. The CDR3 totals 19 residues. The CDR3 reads CASSASTSGGGSSYNEQFF. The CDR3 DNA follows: TGTGCCAGCAGCGCTTCGACTAGCGGGGGGGGAAGCTCCTACAATGAGCAGTTCTTC.

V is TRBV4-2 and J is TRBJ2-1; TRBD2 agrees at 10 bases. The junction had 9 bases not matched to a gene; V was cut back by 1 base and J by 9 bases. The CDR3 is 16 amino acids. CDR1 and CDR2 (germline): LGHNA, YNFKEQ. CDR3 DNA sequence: TGTGCCAGCAGCCAAGTGGGCCTAGCGGGGGCGGGTGAGCAGTTCTTC. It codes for CASSQVGLAGAGEQFF.

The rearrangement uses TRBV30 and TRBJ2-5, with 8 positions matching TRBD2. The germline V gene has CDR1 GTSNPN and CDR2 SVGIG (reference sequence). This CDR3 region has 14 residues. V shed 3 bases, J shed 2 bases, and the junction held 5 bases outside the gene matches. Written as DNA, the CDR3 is TGTGCCTGGAGACGAGCGGGGGCGCAAGAGACCCAGTACTTC. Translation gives CAWRRAGAQETQYF.

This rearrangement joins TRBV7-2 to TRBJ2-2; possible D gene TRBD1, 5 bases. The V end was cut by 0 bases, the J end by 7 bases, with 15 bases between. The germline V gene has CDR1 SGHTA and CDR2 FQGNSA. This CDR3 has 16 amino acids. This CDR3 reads CASSLALVGVNGELFF. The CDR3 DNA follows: TGTGCCAGCAGCTTAGCGCTAGTAGGGGTTAACGGGGAGCTGTTTTTT. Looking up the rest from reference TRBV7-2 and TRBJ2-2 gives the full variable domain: GAGVSQSPSNKVTEKGKDVELRCDPISGHTALYWYRQSLGQGLEFLIYFQGNSAPDKSGLPSDRFSAERTGGSVSTLTIQRTQQEDSAVYLCASSLALVGVNGELFFGEGSRLTVL.

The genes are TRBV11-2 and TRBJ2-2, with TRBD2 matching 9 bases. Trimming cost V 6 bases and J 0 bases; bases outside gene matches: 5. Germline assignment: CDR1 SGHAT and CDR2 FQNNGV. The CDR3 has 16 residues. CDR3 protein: CASSLRGGSNTGELFF. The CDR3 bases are TGTGCCAGCAGTTTGCGGGGGGGATCGAACACCGGGGAGCTGTTTTTT.

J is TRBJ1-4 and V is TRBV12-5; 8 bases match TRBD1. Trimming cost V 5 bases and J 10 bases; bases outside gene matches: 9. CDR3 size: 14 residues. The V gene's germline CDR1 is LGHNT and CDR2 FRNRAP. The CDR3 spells CASGLVGTGVKLFF. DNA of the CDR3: TGTGCTAGTGGTCTAGTGGGGACAGGCGTAAAACTGTTTTTT.

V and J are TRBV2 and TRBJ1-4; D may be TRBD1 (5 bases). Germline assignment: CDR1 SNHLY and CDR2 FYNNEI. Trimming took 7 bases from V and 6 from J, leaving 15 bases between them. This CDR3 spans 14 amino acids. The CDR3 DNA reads TGTGCCAGCAACCAACCCCTAGGGGATGAAAAACTGTTTTTT. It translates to CASNQPLGDEKLFF.

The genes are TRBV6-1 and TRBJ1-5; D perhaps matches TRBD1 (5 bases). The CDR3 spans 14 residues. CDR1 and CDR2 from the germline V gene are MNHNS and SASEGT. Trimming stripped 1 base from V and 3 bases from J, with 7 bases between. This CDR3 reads CASSEGQTNQPQHF. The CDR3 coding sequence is TGTGCCAGCAGTGAAGGACAGACCAATCAGCCCCAGCATTTT.

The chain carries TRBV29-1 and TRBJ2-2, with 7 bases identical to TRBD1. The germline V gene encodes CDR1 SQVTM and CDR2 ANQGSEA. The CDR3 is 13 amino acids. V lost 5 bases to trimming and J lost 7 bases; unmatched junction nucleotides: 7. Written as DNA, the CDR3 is TGCAGCGTTCGAAAGGGGGCGGACGGGGAGCTGTTTTTT. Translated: CSVRKGADGELFF.

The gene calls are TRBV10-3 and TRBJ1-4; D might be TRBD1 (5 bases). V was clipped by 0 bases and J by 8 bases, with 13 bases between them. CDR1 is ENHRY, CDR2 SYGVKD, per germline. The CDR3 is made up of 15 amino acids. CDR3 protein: CAISESSRGGEKLFF. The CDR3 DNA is TGTGCCATCAGTGAGTCGAGTAGGGGCGGAGAAAAACTGTTTTTT.

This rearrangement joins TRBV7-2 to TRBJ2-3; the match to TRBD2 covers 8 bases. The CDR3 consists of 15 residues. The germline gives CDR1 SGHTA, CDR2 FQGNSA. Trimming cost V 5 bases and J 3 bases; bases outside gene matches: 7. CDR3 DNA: TGTGCCAGCAGCCAATACGGGGGGGCAACAGATACGCAGTATTTT. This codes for CASSQYGGATDTQYF.

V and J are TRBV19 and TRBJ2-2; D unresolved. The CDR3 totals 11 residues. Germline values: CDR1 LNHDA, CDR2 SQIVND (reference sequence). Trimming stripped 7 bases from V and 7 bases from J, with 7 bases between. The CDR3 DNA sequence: TGTGCCAGTACTACGAGCGGGGAGCTGTTTTTT. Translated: CASTTSGELFF. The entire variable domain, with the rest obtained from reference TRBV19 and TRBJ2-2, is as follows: DGGITQSPKYLFRKEGQNVTLSCEQNLNHDAMYWYRQDPGQGLRLIYYSQIVNDFQKGDIAEGYSVSREKKESFPLTVTSAQKNPTAFYLCASTTSGELFFGEGSRLTVL.

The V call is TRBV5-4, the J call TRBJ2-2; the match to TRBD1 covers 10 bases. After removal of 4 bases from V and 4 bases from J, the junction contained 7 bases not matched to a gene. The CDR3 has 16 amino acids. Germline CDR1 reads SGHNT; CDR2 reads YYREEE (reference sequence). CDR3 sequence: CASSRGQGGVTGELFF. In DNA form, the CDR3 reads TGTGCCAGCAGCCGTGGACAGGGGGGTGTCACCGGGGAGCTGTTTTTT.

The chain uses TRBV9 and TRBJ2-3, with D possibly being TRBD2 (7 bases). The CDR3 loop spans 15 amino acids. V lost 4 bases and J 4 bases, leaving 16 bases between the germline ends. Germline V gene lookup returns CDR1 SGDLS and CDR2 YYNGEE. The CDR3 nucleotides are TGTGCCAGCAGCCCCTTGGCGGGGGCCGCAGATACGCAGTATTTT. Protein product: CASSPLAGAADTQYF.

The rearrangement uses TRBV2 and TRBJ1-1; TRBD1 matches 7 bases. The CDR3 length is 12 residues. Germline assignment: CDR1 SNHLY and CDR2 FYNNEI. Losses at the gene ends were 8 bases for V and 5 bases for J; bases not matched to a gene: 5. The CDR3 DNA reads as TGTGCCAGCGGACAGGTGGGGACTGAAGCTTTCTTT. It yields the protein CASGQVGTEAFF.

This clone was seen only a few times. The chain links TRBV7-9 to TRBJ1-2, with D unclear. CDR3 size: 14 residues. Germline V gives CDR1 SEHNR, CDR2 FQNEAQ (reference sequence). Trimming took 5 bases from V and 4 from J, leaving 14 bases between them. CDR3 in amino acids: CASSQERGLYGYTF. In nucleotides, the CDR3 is TGTGCCAGCAGCCAAGAACGCGGCCTCTATGGCTACACCTTC.